This T cell receptor (beta chain) was captured by sequencing in a study of blood T cell repertoires in COVID-19. Measured with immunoSEQ multiplex PCR; TCRdb has only the in-frame clones, and not every one. The sample carries approximately 170,000 clones, 70% to 90% recorded once. This CDR3 spans 10 amino acids. Germline V lookup: CDR1 DFQATT, CDR2 SNEGSKA (reference sequence). The germline V and J ends were trimmed by 5 bases and 10 bases, with 9 bases remaining between them. Sequencing input: peripheral blood. The chain links TRBV20-1 to TRBJ2-1; D remains unclear. This TCR was sampled from a woman aged 55-69 years with COVID-19, enrolled during active disease. Written as DNA, the CDR3 is TGCAGTGCTCCTTGGCGGGAGCAGTTCTTC. Encoded protein: CSAPWREQFF.